This T cell receptor beta chain is from a study of human T cells and chemical hapten exposure. TCRdb re-called the RACE reads through MiXCR, storing one row per CDR3 protein. The table includes roughly 380,000 distinct CDR3 sequences, 6% to 7% detected once. The time point denotes: patch test 2, 6 weeks after DPC sensitization. This sample's treatment: therapeutic diphenylcyclopropenone sensitization with weekly scalp DPC. Per germline, CDR1 PRHDT and CDR2 FYEKMQ (reference sequence). This CDR3 spans 12 amino acids. The ends were cut back, 5 bases at V and 5 bases at J, with 10 bases in the middle. As for this clonotype: What it recognizes is unknown.

The study, taken as a whole, reports: Expanded TCR counts at PT1 were positively correlated with the patch test score. Following DPC sensitization, TCRs present above 1 in 1000 frequency showed no change. Controls formed significantly fewer large CDR3 similarity clusters than expanded TCRs did.

The receptor was derived from a woman between 18 and 29 years old with alopecia areata. Some clones in this sample may be carry-over from other donors' samples. The sequences come from whole blood, collected in connection with sensitization to the hapten diphenylcyclopropenone (DPC). The rearrangement links TRBV13 to TRBJ2-7, with D hard to call. The CDR3 DNA follows: TGTGCCAGCAGCCCCTCCCCGAACGAGCAGTACTTC. Its protein is CASSPSPNEQYF.